The clone carrying this T cell receptor (beta chain) was found many times. The record originates from a study of T cells after posttransplantation cyclophosphamide. A marrow graft followed busulfan-fludarabine conditioning, with cyclophosphamide on days +3 and +4. The protocol was immunoSEQ multiplex PCR, while the TCRdb copy is restricted to in-frame clones and leaves out a portion. The sample contains about 5,400 clones, none of them singletons. Trimming took 8 bases from V and 0 from J; bases not matched to a gene: 7. The CDR3 consists of 15 residues. Per germline, CDR1 LNHDA and CDR2 SQIVND (reference sequence).

The sequences come from PBMCs, collected 350 to 400 days after allogeneic stem cell transplant with posttransplant cyclophosphamide. This clonotype was obtained from a male patient aged 55-69 years who received an allogeneic stem cell transplant from a related donor, was CMV-positive, and had acute GVHD only. Some T cells may be supplied by the graft donor. The gene calls are TRBV19 and TRBJ1-3; TRBD1 agrees at 7 bases. CDR3 nucleotide sequence: TGTGCCAGTTCGGACAGGACCAACTCTGGAAACACCATATATTTT. It yields the protein CASSDRTNSGNTIYF.